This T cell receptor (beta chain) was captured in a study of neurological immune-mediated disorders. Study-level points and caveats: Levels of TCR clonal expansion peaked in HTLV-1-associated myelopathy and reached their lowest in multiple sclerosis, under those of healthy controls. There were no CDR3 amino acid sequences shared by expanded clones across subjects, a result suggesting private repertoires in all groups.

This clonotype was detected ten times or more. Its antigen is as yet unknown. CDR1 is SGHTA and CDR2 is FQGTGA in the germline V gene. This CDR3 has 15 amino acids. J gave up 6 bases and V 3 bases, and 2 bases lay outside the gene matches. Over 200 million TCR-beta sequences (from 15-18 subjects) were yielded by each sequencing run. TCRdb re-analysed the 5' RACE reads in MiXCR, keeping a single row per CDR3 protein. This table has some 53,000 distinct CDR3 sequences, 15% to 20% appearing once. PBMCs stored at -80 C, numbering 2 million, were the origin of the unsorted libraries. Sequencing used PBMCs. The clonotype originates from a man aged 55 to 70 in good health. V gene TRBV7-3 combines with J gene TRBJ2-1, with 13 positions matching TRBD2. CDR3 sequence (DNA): TGTGCCAGCAGCTTCGGGACTAGCGGGACCAATGAGCAGTTCTTC. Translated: CASSFGTSGTNEQFF.